Presented here are 7 T cell receptor beta chains from one specimen sequenced in a study of T cell repertoires in cytomegalovirus infection. TCRdb re-analysed the reads in MiXCR, keeping a single row per CDR3 protein. The sample has about 770,000 distinct CDR3 sequences; about 29% are singletons. These receptors have no identified antigens. The sample was cultured CD8+ T cells from PBMCs, taken from culture after CMV antigen stimulation. Source of these receptors: a human donor in good health (CMV status not recorded). Some clones in this sample may be carry-over from other donors' samples.

This sequence joins TRBV7-2 and TRBJ1-5; D not resolved. Germline CDR1 is SGHTA and CDR2 is FQGNSA. The CDR3 sequence is 15 residues long. Trimming removed 1 base from V and 2 bases from J, with 9 bases in between. The chain's CDR3 is CASSLGSPGNQPQHF. Written as DNA, the CDR3 is TGTGCCAGCAGCTTAGGATCCCCGGGCAATCAGCCCCAGCATTTT.

The J gene is TRBJ1-2, the V gene TRBV12-3 or TRBV12-4; D unclear. This CDR3 is built from 13 residues. V was pared by 4 bases and J by 6 bases, with 12 bases between. CDR3 sequence reads: CASSSVVDDGYTF. The CDR3 DNA reads as TGTGCCAGCAGTTCCGTGGTTGACGATGGCTACACCTTC.

The rearrangement uses TRBV9 and TRBJ1-2; 7 nucleotides line up with TRBD1. This CDR3 is built from 13 residues. Germline lookup yields CDR1 SGDLS and CDR2 YYNGEE. V shed 3 bases, J shed 7 bases, and the junction held 6 bases outside the gene matches. The CDR3 bases are TGTGCCAGCAGCGGGGGACAGTCCCCTGGCTACACCTTC. As protein: CASSGGQSPGYTF.

The rearrangement uses TRBV27 and TRBJ1-1, with 8 positions matching TRBD1. Germline CDR1 is MNHEY and CDR2 is SMNVEV (reference sequence). J gave up 4 bases and V 0 bases, and 4 bases lay outside the gene matches. This CDR3 has 15 amino acids. CDR3 protein: CASSLSDRGGTEAFF. The CDR3 nucleotides read TGTGCCAGCAGTTTATCCGACAGGGGTGGCACTGAAGCTTTCTTT.

The chain employs TRBV6-5 and TRBJ1-1, with a weak D call TRBD1 (5 bases). The V gene lost 2 bases and the J gene lost 3 bases, with 10 bases spanning the gap. The CDR3 runs to 14 residues. CDR1 is MNHEY and CDR2 is SVGAGI in the germline V gene. The CDR3 DNA is TGTGCCAGCAGTTACAATTTGGGGGACACTGAAGCTTTCTTT. Amino acid sequence: CASSYNLGDTEAFF.

This clonotype was seen repeatedly, ten times or more. The V call is TRBV5-6, the J call TRBJ2-5; D call uncertain. Germline loops: CDR1 SGHDT, CDR2 YYEEEE. The CDR3 has 15 amino acids. The V end was cut by 4 bases, the J end by 1 base, with 14 bases between. Here the CDR3 DNA reads TGTGCCAGCAGCCGGCGTCGTTGGTTCCAAGAGACCCAGTACTTC. It codes for CASSRRRWFQETQYF.

There are a few counts of this clonotype. The rearrangement links TRBV7-9 to TRBJ2-2, with D perhaps matching TRBD1 (6 bases). V lost 6 bases and J 0 bases, leaving 14 bases between the germline ends. The CDR3 covers 16 residues. Germline-derived CDR1 and CDR2 are SEHNR and FQNEAQ (reference sequence). The CDR3 coding sequence is TGTGCCAGCAGTCAACCGGGACACGCGAACACCGGGGAGCTGTTTTTT. It yields the protein CASSQPGHANTGELFF.